This TCR beta chain stems from a study of blood T cell repertoires in COVID-19. V was pared by 4 bases and J by 10 bases, with 8 bases of the junction left unmatched. The CDR3 length is 13 residues. Germline CDR1 SGHRS, CDR2 YFSETQ. Generated by immunoSEQ multiplex PCR, the TCRdb table keeps only in-frame clones and is missing some. The sample contains 300,000 or so clones, more than 80% of which appear only once. The sequence came from a man younger than 30 who had recovered from COVID-19. The chain uses TRBV5-1 and TRBJ2-1; 7 nucleotides align to TRBD1. The material sequenced was peripheral blood. CDR3 in DNA: TGCGCCAGCAGCCGACAGGGTGGATCGGAGCAGTTCTTC. Residues: CASSRQGGSEQFF.